The 10 T cell receptor beta chains reported below all come from one sample, sequenced in a study of response to subunit inactivated influenza vaccine. Using its own MiXCR run on the RT-PCR reads, TCRdb lists one record per CDR3 protein. The table includes hundreds of thousands of distinct CDR3 sequences, about 7.6% detected once. This sample comprised PBMCs from blood, obtained roughly 24 months after vaccination. Every receptor here comes from a man aged 45 to 75 who received an inactivated influenza vaccine.

This clonotype was counted at least ten times. CDR3 protein: CSAQTYNEQFF. In DNA form, the CDR3 reads TGCAGCGCACAAACCTACAATGAGCAGTTCTTC. The chain couples TRBV29-1 to TRBJ2-1; D not certain. The V end lost 7 bases, the J end lost 2 bases, and 6 bases lay between the germline ends. CDR1 and CDR2 from the germline V gene are SQVTM and ANQGSEA. This CDR3 contains 11 residues.

This clonotype showed up just a few times. This chain connects TRBV5-1 to TRBJ2-7; D gene unclear. The V gene lost 4 bases and the J gene lost 0 bases, with 14 bases spanning the gap. Germline CDR1 and CDR2: SGHRS and YFSETQ. The CDR3 has 15 amino acids. The DNA of the CDR3 is TGCGCCAGCAGCACTTCTAGGGATCCCTCCTACGAGCAGTACTTC. Translated, it gives CASSTSRDPSYEQYF.

The gene calls are TRBV6-6 and TRBJ2-3; 7 nucleotides align to TRBD1. Germline V gives CDR1 MNHNY, CDR2 SVGAGI (reference sequence). CDR3 size: 13 residues. V was pared by 6 bases and J by 6 bases, with 6 bases of the junction left unmatched. The CDR3 DNA follows: TGTGCCAGCAGAAAACAGGGGTCGGATACGCAGTATTTT. As protein: CASRKQGSDTQYF.

This clonotype was detected a few times. The gene calls are TRBV20-1 and TRBJ1-2, with TRBD1 identical over 7 bases. Germline assignment: CDR1 DFQATT and CDR2 SNEGSKA (reference sequence). This CDR3 spans 12 amino acids. CDR3 residues: CSADPGGYGYTF. As DNA, the CDR3 is TGCAGCGCTGACCCAGGGGGCTATGGCTACACCTTC.

In this sample, this clonotype turned up a few times. The gene calls are TRBV6-5 and TRBJ2-7; 10 positions match TRBD2. Germline V gene sequence: CDR1 MNHEY, CDR2 SVGAGI. This CDR3 comprises 15 residues. Losses at the gene ends were 0 bases for V and 7 bases for J; bases not matched to a gene: 6. CDR3 nucleotides: TGTGCCAGCAGTTACTCACTAGCGGGAACGAGAGAGCAGTACTTC. Translated, it gives CASSYSLAGTREQYF.

This clonotype turned up a few times. The rearrangement uses TRBV7-2 and TRBJ1-2; TRBD1 matches 8 bases. Germline loops: CDR1 SGHTA, CDR2 FQGNSA. The CDR3 is 15 residues long. V shed 5 bases and J 3 bases; nucleotides not matched to a gene: 8. The DNA of the CDR3 is TGTGCCAGCAGCGATCGGACAGGGAGGGACTATGGCTACACCTTC. Its translation is CASSDRTGRDYGYTF. Full variable domain (outside the CDR3, taken from reference TRBV7-2 and TRBJ1-2): GAGVSQSPSNKVTEKGKDVELRCDPISGHTALYWYRQSLGQGLEFLIYFQGNSAPDKSGLPSDRFSAERTGGSVSTLTIQRTQQEDSAVYLCASSDRTGRDYGYTFGSGTRLTVV.

The CDR3 protein is CASIRAGALNEQFF. For the CDR3, the DNA is TGTGCCAGCATTCGGGCAGGGGCCCTCAATGAGCAGTTCTTC. This chain connects TRBV5-5 to TRBJ2-1; D perhaps matches TRBD1 (6 bases). V gave up 6 bases and J gave up 6 bases, with 16 bases separating them. Germline CDR1 and CDR2: SGHKS and YYEKEE (reference sequence). The CDR3 is 14 amino acids.

This chain connects TRBV4-2 to TRBJ1-6; TRBD1 matches 7 bases. V lost 1 base and J lost 8; bases outside the gene matches: 2. CDR3 length: 14 amino acids. Looked up from germline, CDR1 is LGHNA and CDR2 is YNFKEQ. The CDR3 loop reads CASSQVTGDSPLHF. The CDR3 DNA reads as TGTGCCAGCAGCCAAGTAACAGGGGATTCACCCCTCCACTTT.

Only a few counts were recorded for this clonotype. The chain recombines TRBV7-9 with TRBJ1-2; TRBD1 matches at 11 bases. Trimming took 7 bases from V and 8 from J; bases not matched to a gene: 9. The V gene's germline CDR1 is SEHNR and CDR2 FQNEAQ (reference sequence). The CDR3 length is 14 residues. The CDR3 DNA sequence: TGTGCCAGCACCCCAGACTGGACAGGGGGCGGCTACACCTTC. This codes for CASTPDWTGGGYTF.

The J gene is TRBJ2-1, the V gene TRBV7-3, with 7 bases that match TRBD2. J was trimmed by 1 base and V by 1 base; bases with no gene match: 4. Germline-derived CDR1 and CDR2 are SGHTA and FQGTGA. CDR3 length equals 16 residues. CDR3 amino acids: CASSLMGGGSYNEQFF. The CDR3 DNA reads TGTGCCAGCAGCTTAATGGGGGGAGGGTCCTACAATGAGCAGTTCTTC.